This T cell receptor beta chain was sequenced during a study of T cells after yellow fever vaccination. TCRdb recomputed calls from the 5' RACE reads with MiXCR, one row per CDR3 protein. The top ten clones hold about 13% of a sample with nearly 550,000 distinct CDR3 sequences, 15% to 20% of them seen once. The ends lost 0 bases at V and 3 bases at J; junction bases unmatched: 7. Per the germline V gene, CDR1 is DFQATT and CDR2 is SNEGSKA (reference sequence). The CDR3 has 15 amino acids. V gene TRBV20-1 combines with J gene TRBJ2-7, with TRBD2 matching over 8 bases. Here the sequenced sample was PBMCs, taken 15 days after the yellow fever booster vaccination. The sequence was collected from a man in his thirties or forties who received the YFV17D yellow fever vaccine. CDR3 coding DNA: TGCAGTGCTAGAGATTGGGCCGGGACTAGCTACGAGCAGTACTTC. This encodes CSARDWAGTSYEQYF.